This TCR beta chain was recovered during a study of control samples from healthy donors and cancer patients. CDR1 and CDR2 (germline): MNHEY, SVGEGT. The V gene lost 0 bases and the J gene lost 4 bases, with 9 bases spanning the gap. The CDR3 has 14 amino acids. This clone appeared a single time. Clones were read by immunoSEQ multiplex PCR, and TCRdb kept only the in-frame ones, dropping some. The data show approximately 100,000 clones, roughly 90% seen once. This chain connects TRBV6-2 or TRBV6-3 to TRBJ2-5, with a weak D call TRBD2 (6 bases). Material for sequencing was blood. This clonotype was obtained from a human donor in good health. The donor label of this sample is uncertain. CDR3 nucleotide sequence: TGTGCCAGCAGTTACTCGGGGGAGGCAGAGACCCAGTACTTC. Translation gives CASSYSGEAETQYF.